The present entry profiles one T cell receptor (beta chain) with its context. As yet, its antigen is unknown. This specimen belongs to a study of graft-versus-host responses after intestinal transplantation. For the study at large: Every recipient had anti-thymocyte globulin induction and around three years of tacrolimus plus steroids. General study findings and limits: HvG clone declines early post-transplant were associated with peak circulating GvH levels.

The germline gives CDR1 MGHDK, CDR2 SYGVNS. The CDR3 loop spans 13 amino acids. Trimming pared 5 bases from V and 8 bases from J, leaving 10 bases between. The table came from immunoSEQ multiplex PCR; TCRdb's copy has only in-frame clones and leaves some out. The sample carries roughly 34,000 clones, approximately 94% recorded once. This chain links TRBV25-1 with TRBJ1-6, with D possibly TRBD1 on 5 matching bases. The material was unstimulated CD4+ T cells sorted from spleen or lymph node cells, obtained before transplant. The TCR sequence derives from a human donor who was the organ donor for an intestinal transplant. The CDR3 coding sequence is TGTGCCAGCAGTCCAGGGCTGGATTCACCCCTCCACTTT. Protein product: CASSPGLDSPLHF.